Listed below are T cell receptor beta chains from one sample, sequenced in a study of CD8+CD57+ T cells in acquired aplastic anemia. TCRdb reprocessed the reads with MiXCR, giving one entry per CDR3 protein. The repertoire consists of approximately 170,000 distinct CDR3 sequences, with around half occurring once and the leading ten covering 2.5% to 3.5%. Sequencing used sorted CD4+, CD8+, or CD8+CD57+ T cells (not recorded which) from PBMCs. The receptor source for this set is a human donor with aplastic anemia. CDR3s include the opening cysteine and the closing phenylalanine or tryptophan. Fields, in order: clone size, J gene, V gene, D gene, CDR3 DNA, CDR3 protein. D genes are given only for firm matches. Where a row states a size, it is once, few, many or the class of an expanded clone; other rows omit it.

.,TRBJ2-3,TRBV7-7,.,TGTGCTAGCAGCTTAGGAGGGGGCTTTAGCACAGATACGCAGTATTTT,CASSLGGGFSTDTQYF
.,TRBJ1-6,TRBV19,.,TGTGCCAGTAATGATCACGGGCCCCTCCACTTT,CASNDHGPLHF
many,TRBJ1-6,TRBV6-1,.,TGTGCCAGCACGGATGTCGGCCTCTATAATTCACCCCTCCACTTT,CASTDVGLYNSPLHF
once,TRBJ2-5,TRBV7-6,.,TGTGCCAGCGGTATACAGGGTGGCGAGACCCAGTACTTC,CASGIQGGETQYF
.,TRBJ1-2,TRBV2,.,TGTGCCAGCAGTGAAGTCAGGGGCGACTATGGCTACACCTTC,CASSEVRGDYGYTF
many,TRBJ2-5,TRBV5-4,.,TGTGCCAGCAGCTTGGATACCACCCAAGAGACCCAGTACTTC,CASSLDTTQETQYF
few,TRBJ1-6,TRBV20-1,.,TGCAGTGCTAGAGATCGTTCAGGGGACTATAATTCACCCCTCCACTTT,CSARDRSGDYNSPLHF
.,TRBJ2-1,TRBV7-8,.,TGTGCCAGCAGCTCTAACAATGAGCAGTTCTTC,CASSSNNEQFF
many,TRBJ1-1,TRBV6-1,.,TGTGCCAGCAGTGATCAAGTGAACACTGAAGCTTTCTTT,CASSDQVNTEAFF
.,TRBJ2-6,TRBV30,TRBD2,TGTGCCTGGAGCAAGGGAGGGTCTGGGGCCAACGTCCTGACTTTC,CAWSKGGSGANVLTF
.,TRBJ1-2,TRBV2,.,TGTGCCAGCAGTGAACCAGGTTTAAGGAGTGATGGCTACACCTTC,CASSEPGLRSDGYTF
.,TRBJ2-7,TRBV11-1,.,TGTGCCAGCAGACCCGACAGATACGAGCAGTACTTC,CASRPDRYEQYF
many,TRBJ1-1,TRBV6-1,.,TGTGCCAGCTCTGGACCAACGCGGACTGAAGCTTTCTTT,CASSGPTRTEAFF
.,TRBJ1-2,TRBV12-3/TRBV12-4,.,TGTGCCAGCAGTTTTGGGATTGGCTACACCTTC,CASSFGIGYTF
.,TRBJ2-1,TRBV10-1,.,TGCGCCAGCAGTGAGTCGAGTCCGTCCTACAATGAGCAGTTCTTC,CASSESSPSYNEQFF
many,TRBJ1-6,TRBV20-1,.,TGCAGTGCTAGATTCGGGACGGATAATTCACCCCTCCACTTT,CSARFGTDNSPLHF
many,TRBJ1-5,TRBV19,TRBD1,TGTGCCAGTAGTAAGAGGGACAGGGCAAGTGGCAATCAGCCCCAGCATTTT,CASSKRDRASGNQPQHF
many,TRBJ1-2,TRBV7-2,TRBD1,TGTGCCAGCAGCTTAATACTCGGGACAGACTATGGCTACACCTTC,CASSLILGTDYGYTF
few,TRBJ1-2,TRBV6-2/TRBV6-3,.,TGTGCCAGCAGTAAACCCTATTCAGGGATCGTCTATGGCTACACCTTC,CASSKPYSGIVYGYTF
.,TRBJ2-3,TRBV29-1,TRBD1,TGCAGCGTTTCCGGGACAGGGGAGAGAACCACAGATACGCAGTATTTT,CSVSGTGERTTDTQYF
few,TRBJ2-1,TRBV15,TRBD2,TGTGCCACCAGCAGGGGGGGGACCTACAATGAGCAGTTCTTC,CATSRGGTYNEQFF
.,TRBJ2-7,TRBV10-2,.,TGCGCCAGCAGTGCATTGGCTACCTCCTACGAGCAGTACTTC,CASSALATSYEQYF
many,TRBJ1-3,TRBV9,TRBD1,TGTGCCAGCAGCGTAGAGCCAGGGACAGGCCGCTCTGGAAACACCATATATTTT,CASSVEPGTGRSGNTIYF
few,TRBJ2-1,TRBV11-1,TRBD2,TGTGCCAGCAGCCGGTGGGACGGGAGGGCCTACAATGAGCAGTTCTTC,CASSRWDGRAYNEQFF
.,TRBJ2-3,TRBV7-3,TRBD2,TGTGCCAGCGGACTAGCGGGAGGGAGGTCAGATACGCAGTATTTT,CASGLAGGRSDTQYF
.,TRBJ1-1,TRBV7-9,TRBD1,TGTGACCGGACAGGGGGCGCGGCTTTCTTT,CDRTGGAAFF
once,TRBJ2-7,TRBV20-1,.,TGCAGTGCTGTGGACCAATTTAAGTACTTC,CSAVDQFKYF
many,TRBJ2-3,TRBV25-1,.,TGTGCCAGCAGTGAACTTGTCGGCAGCACAGATACGCAGTATTTT,CASSELVGSTDTQYF
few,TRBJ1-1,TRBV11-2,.,TGTGCCAGCAGCTCGCCATCGTTTGGGATACGCACTGAAGCTTTCTTT,CASSSPSFGIRTEAFF
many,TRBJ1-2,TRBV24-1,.,TGTGCCACCAGTGACCGCCGGGCCTATGGCTACACCTTC,CATSDRRAYGYTF
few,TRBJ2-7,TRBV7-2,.,TGTGCCAGCAGCCGGACGGTAAACTACGAGCAGTACTTC,CASSRTVNYEQYF
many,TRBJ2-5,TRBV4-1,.,TGCGCCAGCAGCCAAGATGCGTATGGCGGGGAGACCCAGTACTTC,CASSQDAYGGETQYF
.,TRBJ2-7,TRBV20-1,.,TGCAGTGCTCGGACTCCTAGCTCCTACGAGCAGTACTTC,CSARTPSSYEQYF
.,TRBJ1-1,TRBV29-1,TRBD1,TGCAGCGGTACAGGGGGCCAGACTGAAGCTTTCTTT,CSGTGGQTEAFF
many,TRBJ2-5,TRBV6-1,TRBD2,TGTGCCAGCAGTGAATTAGCGGGGCGGCAAGAGACCCAGTACTTC,CASSELAGRQETQYF
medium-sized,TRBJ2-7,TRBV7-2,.,TGTGCCAGCAGCTTAGATCGCACCCGAAGAGGCGAGCAGTACTTC,CASSLDRTRRGEQYF
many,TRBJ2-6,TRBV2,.,TGTGCCAGCGCCTCTGGGGTCTCTGGGGCCAACGTCCTGACTTTC,CASASGVSGANVLTF
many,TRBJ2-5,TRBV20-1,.,TGCAGTGCTAGAGATCGGGTCCTATCCATAGAGACCCAGTACTTC,CSARDRVLSIETQYF
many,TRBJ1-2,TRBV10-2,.,TGCGCCAGCAGTGAGCATGGTTGGAACTATGGCTACACCTTC,CASSEHGWNYGYTF
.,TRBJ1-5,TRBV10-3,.,TGTGCCATCAGCTATGACGGTAGCAATCAGCCCCAGCATTTT,CAISYDGSNQPQHF
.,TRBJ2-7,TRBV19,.,TGTGCCAGTAGCATCAACCCCGAGCAGTACTTC,CASSINPEQYF